This TCR beta chain originates from a study of T cells in Graves' hyperthyroidism and ophthalmopathy. For the study at large: Before any treatment, at initial diagnosis, peripheral blood was collected.

Amplification yielded TCR beta CDR3 regions, with RNA transcripts as the source. An initial round of RT-PCR targeting the TCR CDR3 relied on the HTBI primer set. TCRdb independently ran MiXCR on the multiplex PCR reads; one entry per CDR3 protein. The repertoire holds 490,000 or so distinct CDR3 sequences, with less than 25% as singletons. Diagnoses rested on clinical symptoms, serum thyroxine and TRAb, thyroid ultrasound and orbital computed tomography. The CDR3 consists of 14 residues. Germline V gene sequence: CDR1 SNHLY, CDR2 FYNNEI. Losses at the gene ends were 8 bases for V and 9 bases for J; bases not matched to a gene: 8.

Input material: blood. This rearrangement joins TRBV2 to TRBJ1-6, with 9 nucleotides matching TRBD1. This sequence originates from a woman in her sixties or seventies with Graves' ophthalmopathy. This CDR3 reads CASVGDRVISPLHF. In DNA, the CDR3 is TGTGCCAGCGTAGGGGACAGGGTAATTTCACCCCTCCACTTT.